These 28 T cell receptor beta chains came from one sample sequenced in a study of control samples from healthy donors and cancer patients. Assay used: immunoSEQ multiplex PCR; TCRdb lists only in-frame clones, some missing. The sample shows 200,000 or so clones, about 94% of them seen only once. The sample comprised blood. All receptors come from a man between 45 and 60 years old in good health.

The genes are TRBV18 and TRBJ1-5, with a weak D call TRBD1 (6 bases). The V end was cut by 6 bases, the J end by 5 bases, with 11 bases between. This CDR3 is 13 amino acids long. Germline V gives CDR1 KGHSH, CDR2 LQKENI. CDR3: CASSLYRDQPQHF. CDR3 in DNA: TGTGCCAGCTCCCTATACAGGGATCAGCCCCAGCATTTT.

The gene calls are TRBV2 and TRBJ1-1, with D unclear. CDR1 and CDR2 from the germline V gene are SNHLY and FYNNEI. The CDR3 contains 13 residues. Trimming shortened V by 8 bases and J by 1 base, and 11 bases separated the two germline ends. The CDR3 nucleotides are TGTGCCAGCGGAAAGGAGTCGAACACTGAAGCTTTCTTT. Residues: CASGKESNTEAFF.

This clone was seen only once. This rearrangement joins TRBV3-1 (or the pseudogene TRBV3-2) to TRBJ1-1; the D is unclear. The CDR3 is 13 amino acids. The V gene's germline CDR1 is LGHDT and CDR2 YNNKEL (reference sequence). Trimming left V 8 bases short and J 1 base short, with 11 bases between. The CDR3 loop is CASAKNENTEAFF. The CDR3 DNA reads as TGTGCCAGCGCAAAAAACGAGAACACTGAAGCTTTCTTT.

This clone was seen just once. The J gene is TRBJ1-5, the V gene TRBV19; the D is unclear. Germline assignment: CDR1 LNHDA and CDR2 SQIVND (reference sequence). Trimming took off 4 bases at V and 3 bases at J, with 16 bases between the two ends. CDR3 length: 16 amino acids. Here the CDR3 reads CASSTLSDGSNQPQHF. CDR3 nucleotides: TGTGCCAGTAGTACCCTTTCGGACGGCTCCAATCAGCCCCAGCATTTT. The full variable domain, rest sourced from reference TRBV19 and TRBJ1-5, is DGGITQSPKYLFRKEGQNVTLSCEQNLNHDAMYWYRQDPGQGLRLIYYSQIVNDFQKGDIAEGYSVSREKKESFPLTVTSAQKNPTAFYLCASSTLSDGSNQPQHFGDGTRLSIL.

This clone was picked up one time. The chain has TRBV11-1 and TRBJ2-7, with 8 nucleotides matching TRBD2. V was clipped by 3 bases and J by 2 bases; unmatched bases: 9. Germline V lookup: CDR1 SGHAT, CDR2 FQDESV (reference sequence). This CDR3 contains 16 residues. The CDR3 region is CASSLPGGAKPYEQYF. DNA for the CDR3: TGTGCCAGCAGCTTGCCGGGGGGGGCCAAACCCTACGAGCAGTACTTC.

This clone has only one observation. The chain uses TRBV5-1 and TRBJ2-3; possible D gene TRBD1, 6 bases. V was clipped by 6 bases and J by 0 bases, with 14 bases between them. The germline V gene encodes CDR1 SGHRS and CDR2 YFSETQ. This CDR3 is built from 15 residues. The CDR3 sequence is CASKYREPSTDTQYF. The DNA of the CDR3 is TGCGCCAGCAAGTACAGGGAGCCTAGCACAGATACGCAGTATTTT.

The CDR3 here is CASSHQGESYEQYF. The CDR3 bases are TGTGCCAGCAGCCATCAGGGGGAGTCCTACGAGCAGTACTTC. The rearrangement links TRBV7-2 to TRBJ2-7; 7 nucleotides line up with TRBD1. The V gene end was trimmed by 5 bases and the J gene end by 1 base; junction bases not matched to a gene: 5. The CDR3 extends over 14 amino acids. In germline, CDR1 is SGHTA, CDR2 FQGNSA.

The J gene is TRBJ1-1, the V gene TRBV10-3; no definite D call. The CDR3 covers 10 residues. V was trimmed by 8 bases and J by 1 base, leaving 2 bases between them. Germline values: CDR1 ENHRY, CDR2 SYGVKD. The CDR3: CAIGNTEAFF. CDR3 DNA sequence: TGTGCCATCGGGAACACTGAAGCTTTCTTT.

The chain is built from TRBV7-2 and TRBJ2-3; D unclear. Deletions cut 2 bases from V and 2 bases from J, with 8 bases between. The CDR3 spans 14 residues. Germline CDR1 reads SGHTA; CDR2 reads FQGNSA. The CDR3 nucleotides are TGTGCCAGCAGCTTACGGCGGACCACAGATACGCAGTATTTT. Amino acids: CASSLRRTTDTQYF. Supplemented by reference TRBV7-2 and TRBJ2-3, the full variable domain reads GAGVSQSPSNKVTEKGKDVELRCDPISGHTALYWYRQSLGQGLEFLIYFQGNSAPDKSGLPSDRFSAERTGGSVSTLTIQRTQQEDSAVYLCASSLRRTTDTQYFGPGTRLTVL.

This sequence joins TRBV19 and TRBJ1-1; D is perhaps TRBD1 (5 bases). CDR3 size: 14 residues. Looked up from germline, CDR1 is LNHDA and CDR2 is SQIVND (reference sequence). The ends were cut back, 10 bases at V and 4 bases at J, with 19 bases in the middle. Here the CDR3 reads CATDSEGLGTEAFF. CDR3 sequence (DNA): TGTGCCACAGATTCTGAGGGGCTGGGCACTGAAGCTTTCTTT.

This sequence joins TRBV6-2 or TRBV6-3 and TRBJ2-3, with 9 bases that match TRBD1. The germline CDR1 and CDR2 sequences are MNHEY and SVGEGT. J was trimmed by 6 bases and V by 0 bases; bases with no gene match: 7. The CDR3 is 16 amino acids. CDR3 region: CASSYSGQGSSDTQYF. The CDR3 nucleotides read TGTGCCAGCAGTTACTCCGGACAGGGGAGCTCGGATACGCAGTATTTT.

A single count supports this clone. This chain links TRBV27 with TRBJ2-5; perhaps TRBD1 as D (8 bases). Trimming left V 6 bases short and J 2 bases short, with 16 bases between. Germline CDR1 MNHEY, CDR2 SMNVEV (reference sequence). There are 15 residues in the CDR3. CDR3 DNA sequence: TGTGCCAGCAGAAAAGACAGGGGACTACAAGAGACCCAGTACTTC. Its protein is CASRKDRGLQETQYF.

J is TRBJ1-1 and V is TRBV7-9, with D unclear. Germline assignment: CDR1 SEHNR and CDR2 FQNEAQ (reference sequence). V was pared by 1 base and J by 0 bases, with 6 bases between. This CDR3 has 14 residues. CDR3 nucleotides: TGTGCCAGCAGCTTAGACCGCCTGAACACTGAAGCTTTCTTT. As protein: CASSLDRLNTEAFF.

The chain recombines TRBV5-1 with TRBJ1-5; D is undetermined. This CDR3 contains 15 residues. Trimming pared 0 bases from V and 7 bases from J, leaving 14 bases between. Per the germline V gene, CDR1 is SGHRS and CDR2 is YFSETQ. Written as DNA, the CDR3 is TGCGCCAGCAGCTTGGAAGGTCGGGGTTCACAGCCCCAGCATTTT. Amino acids: CASSLEGRGSQPQHF.

The chain joins TRBV24-1 to TRBJ1-5; possible D gene TRBD1, 5 bases. Germline V gene lookup returns CDR1 KGHDR and CDR2 SFDVKD. The CDR3 sequence is 13 residues long. Between the trimmed V and J ends, which lost 1 base and 7 bases, there was a span of 7 bases. The CDR3 is CATSDFEGQPQHF. CDR3 DNA sequence: TGTGCCACCAGTGATTTTGAGGGGCAGCCCCAGCATTTT.

The chain joins TRBV7-9 to TRBJ2-5, with D maybe TRBD1 (6 bases). CDR3 size: 13 residues. Deletions cut 2 bases from V and 4 bases from J, with 8 bases between. Per the germline V gene, CDR1 is SEHNR and CDR2 is FQNEAQ (reference sequence). Here the CDR3 reads CASSLQGPETQYF. In nucleotides, the CDR3 is TGTGCCAGCAGCTTACAGGGGCCAGAGACCCAGTACTTC. Drawing the rest from reference TRBV7-9 and TRBJ2-5, the complete variable domain is DTGVSQNPRHKITKRGQNVTFRCDPISEHNRLYWYRQTLGQGPEFLTYFQNEAQLEKSRLLSDRFSAERPKGSFSTLEIQRTEQGDSAMYLCASSLQGPETQYFGPGTRLLVL.

The gene calls are TRBV7-8 and TRBJ2-1; D gene ambiguous. Germline-derived CDR1 and CDR2 are SGHVS and FQNEAQ. V lost 2 bases and J 5 bases, leaving 16 bases between the germline ends. The CDR3 contains 16 residues. The CDR3 here is CASSLLRSSLNNEQFF. As DNA, the CDR3 is TGTGCCAGCAGCTTACTACGTAGTTCCCTGAACAATGAGCAGTTCTTC. Filled out from reference TRBV7-8 and TRBJ2-1, the complete variable domain reads GAGVSQSPRYKVAKRGQDVALRCDPISGHVSLFWYQQALGQGPEFLTYFQNEAQLDKSGLPSDRFFAERPEGSVSTLKIQRTQQEDSAVYLCASSLLRSSLNNEQFFGPGTRLTVL.

The chain joins TRBV3-1 (or the pseudogene TRBV3-2) to TRBJ1-5, with a tentative D call TRBD1 (5 bases). V lost 0 bases to trimming and J lost 8 bases, with 11 bases between them. Germline assignment: CDR1 LGHDT and CDR2 YNNKEL (reference sequence). The CDR3 totals 14 residues. CDR3 nucleotide sequence: TGTGCCAGCAGCCAAGAATGGCAGGGAAAGCCCCAGCATTTT. This encodes CASSQEWQGKPQHF.

The rearrangement links TRBV28 to TRBJ2-3; 9 positions match TRBD1. J gave up 3 bases and V 3 bases, and 10 bases lay outside the gene matches. Germline V gene data show CDR1 as MDHEN and CDR2 as SYDVKM. This CDR3 has 17 residues. CDR3 amino acids: CASSFPGTGNGTDTQYF. DNA for the CDR3: TGTGCCAGCAGTTTTCCCGGGACAGGGAATGGGACAGATACGCAGTATTTT.

Details on this clone: Other DNA sequences in this sample translate to the same CDR3. The V gene is TRBV19, the J gene TRBJ1-5; 8 bases line up with TRBD1. Germline assignment: CDR1 LNHDA and CDR2 SQIVND (reference sequence). V was clipped by 6 bases and J by 5 bases; unmatched bases: 3. The CDR3 has 13 residues. The CDR3 DNA reads TGTGCCAGTAGAGGACAGGGAGATCAGCCCCAGCATTTT. Translating gives CASRGQGDQPQHF. The entire variable domain, with the rest obtained from reference TRBV19 and TRBJ1-5, is as follows: DGGITQSPKYLFRKEGQNVTLSCEQNLNHDAMYWYRQDPGQGLRLIYYSQIVNDFQKGDIAEGYSVSREKKESFPLTVTSAQKNPTAFYLCASRGQGDQPQHFGDGTRLSIL.

The J gene is TRBJ1-3, the V gene TRBV9; D uncertain. From germline, CDR1 is SGDLS and CDR2 YYNGEE. The V end lost 4 bases, the J end lost 7 bases, and 18 bases lay between the germline ends. This CDR3 region has 15 residues. The CDR3 loop is CASSPTSTTRNTIYF. In nucleotides, the CDR3 is TGTGCCAGCAGCCCTACTTCCACGACCCGGAACACCATATATTTT. The whole variable domain, filled in from reference TRBV9 and TRBJ1-3, reads DSGVTQTPKHLITATGQRVTLRCSPRSGDLSVYWYQQSLDQGLQFLIQYYNGEERAKGNILERFSAQQFPDLHSELNLSSLELGDSALYFCASSPTSTTRNTIYFGEGSWLTVV.

The rearrangement joins TRBV27 to TRBJ2-2, with TRBD2 identical over 7 bases. CDR3 size: 15 residues. Unmatched junction bases numbered 7, after V lost 6 bases and J lost 3 bases. Germline V gene data show CDR1 as MNHEY and CDR2 as SMNVEV (reference sequence). The CDR3 loop reads CASSRGRGHTGELFF. CDR3 nucleotides: TGTGCCAGCAGCCGTGGGAGGGGCCACACCGGGGAGCTGTTTTTT.

The chain links TRBV28 to TRBJ1-5, with 10 bases that match TRBD1. Germline lookup yields CDR1 MDHEN and CDR2 SYDVKM. The trim removed 5 bases at V and 3 bases at J, leaving 7 bases unmatched. The CDR3 is 16 amino acids. CDR3 loop: CASSGTGTGDNQPQHF. CDR3 nucleotides: TGTGCCAGCAGTGGGACCGGGACAGGGGACAATCAGCCCCAGCATTTT.

This clone was found once. This sequence joins TRBV5-4 and TRBJ2-3; D gene ambiguous. Per the germline V gene, CDR1 is SGHNT and CDR2 is YYREEE (reference sequence). V lost 0 bases and J 5 bases, leaving 7 bases between the germline ends. The CDR3 has 13 residues. The CDR3 DNA reads TGTGCCAGCAGCTTGGCGAGCCGAGATACGCAGTATTTT. Its protein is CASSLASRDTQYF.

This rearrangement joins TRBV18 to TRBJ2-5; tentative D call: TRBD2 (5 bases). Trimming took 7 bases from V and 1 from J, leaving 10 bases between them. Germline-derived CDR1 and CDR2 are KGHSH and LQKENI. This CDR3 contains 13 residues. The CDR3 DNA is TGTGCCAGCTGCCGGGAACGCCAAGAGACCCAGTACTTC. Amino acids: CASCRERQETQYF.

The genes are TRBV5-4 and TRBJ2-3; 10 bases match TRBD1. V gave up 1 base and J gave up 3 bases; unmatched junction bases: 11. Germline V gene data show CDR1 as SGHNT and CDR2 as YYREEE (reference sequence). The CDR3 consists of 18 residues. The CDR3 coding sequence is TGTGCCAGCAGCTTGACCGGGACAGGGGTATTAGGAACAGATACGCAGTATTTT. This sequence encodes CASSLTGTGVLGTDTQYF.

The chain carries TRBV7-3 and TRBJ2-7; 7 bases fit TRBD1. The CDR3 runs 14 residues. Trimming cost V 3 bases and J 9 bases; bases outside gene matches: 11. Germline values: CDR1 SGHTA, CDR2 FQGTGA. This CDR3 reads CASSLGDRIFGQYF. The CDR3 DNA reads as TGTGCCAGCAGCTTGGGGGACAGAATCTTCGGGCAGTACTTC.

The chain has TRBV7-9 and TRBJ2-2, with D possibly being TRBD2 (5 bases). Germline V gene data show CDR1 as SEHNR and CDR2 as FQNEAQ (reference sequence). Trimming shortened V by 5 bases and J by 5 bases, and 12 bases separated the two germline ends. The CDR3 has 14 amino acids. The CDR3 is CASSREGDTGELFF. The CDR3 nucleotides read TGTGCCAGCAGCCGCGAGGGTGATACCGGGGAGCTGTTTTTT.